The 10 T cell receptor beta chains presented below share a single source sample, sequenced in a study of CD8+CD57+ T cells in acquired aplastic anemia (dated by TCRdb to between 2017 and 2018). The data were produced on an Illumina HiSeq 2000. Profiling of TCR beta VDJ combinations and CDR3 sequences used genomic DNA as the template. TCRdb reworked the public reads: Q25 trimming with fastp, MiXCR clone assembly, productive beta chains retained. Merged by CDR3 protein, the rows form single entries marked with the most common genes and DNA. This sample holds around 170,000 distinct CDR3 sequences; roughly half were observed only once. Approximately 9.7% of the sample goes to the ten largest clones. Patients chosen for sequencing had shown expansion of CD8+CD57+ cells by flow cytometry. Sequencing was carried out using sorted CD4+, CD8+, or CD8+CD57+ T cells (not recorded which) from PBMCs. These receptors originate from a human donor with aplastic anemia.

This sequence joins TRBV24-1 and TRBJ2-1; TRBD2 matches 8 bases. The germline V gene has CDR1 KGHDR and CDR2 SFDVKD. This CDR3 spans 16 amino acids. J lost 7 bases, V lost 9 bases, and 16 bases had no gene match. The CDR3 nucleotides read TGTGCCACCGCGACCCGGATAAGCGGGGGCCAAAATGAGCAGTTCTTC. Protein: CATATRISGGQNEQFF.

The V call is TRBV19, the J call TRBJ1-5, with a possible D match to TRBD1 (5 bases). Germline loops: CDR1 LNHDA, CDR2 SQIVND (reference sequence). There are 15 residues in the CDR3. Trimming took 3 bases from V and 11 from J, leaving 20 bases between them. DNA of the CDR3: TGTGCCAGTAGTATTATCGGGCGGGGAATCAGGGCCCAGCATTTT. It translates to CASSIIGRGIRAQHF. The full variable domain, in which reference TRBV19 and TRBJ1-5 provide the parts outside the CDR3, is DGGITQSPKYLFRKEGQNVTLSCEQNLNHDAMYWYRQDPGQGLRLIYYSQIVNDFQKGDIAEGYSVSREKKESFPLTVTSAQKNPTAFYLCASSIIGRGIRAQHFGDGTRLSIL.

The chain couples TRBV15 to TRBJ2-1, with TRBD1 as a possible D gene (6 bases). The germline V gene encodes CDR1 LNHNV and CDR2 YYDKDF (reference sequence). Between the trimmed V and J ends, which lost 7 bases and 0 bases, there was a span of 16 bases. CDR3 length: 16 amino acids. The CDR3: CATTRGPAGSYNEQFF. CDR3 bases: TGTGCCACCACCAGGGGTCCCGCGGGCTCCTACAATGAGCAGTTCTTC.

On this clonotype: This may stem from a read error, because a much larger clone lies one nucleotide away. V usage is TRBV5-1 and J usage is TRBJ2-7; TRBD2 matches at 14 bases. The CDR3 contains 16 residues. Looked up from germline, CDR1 is SGHRS and CDR2 is YFSETQ. CDR3: CASSRLAGGPSYEQDF. The CDR3 region has the DNA TGCGCCAGCAGCCGACTAGCGGGAGGGCCCTCCTACGAGCAGGACTTC.

This clonotype was seen repeatedly, ten times or more. CDR3: CATGPRNTGELFF. The CDR3 DNA follows: TGTGCCACCGGGCCGCGGAACACCGGGGAGCTGTTTTTT. The chain combines TRBV12-3 or TRBV12-4 with TRBJ2-2; D gene uncertain. V was shortened by 10 bases and J by 1 base, with 10 bases between the two germline ends. The CDR3 runs to 13 residues.

The chain has TRBV12-5 and TRBJ2-7, with 11 nucleotides matching TRBD2. The CDR3 has 14 amino acids. The J segment lost 3 bases and the V segment lost 7 bases, leaving 5 bases of the junction unmatched. Germline-derived CDR1 and CDR2 are LGHNT and FRNRAP. The CDR3 DNA sequence: TGTGCTAGTGTGTGGGGACTAGCGGTCTACGAGCAGTACTTC. It is translated as CASVWGLAVYEQYF.

Concerning this clonotype: One end of the junction is discordant with germline, which a read error may explain. The chain joins TRBV10-1 to TRBJ1-1; D perhaps matches TRBD1 (6 bases). Germline V gene data show CDR1 as WNHNN and CDR2 as SYGVQD (reference sequence). CDR3 size: 13 residues. CDR3 amino acids: CASGHSRGGPRDF. In DNA, the CDR3 is TGTGCCAGCGGCCACTCGAGGGGGGGACCCCGGGACTTT.

This clonotype was found a few times. J is TRBJ1-1 and V is TRBV24-1; D gene uncertain. Trimming stripped 3 bases from V and 3 bases from J, with 4 bases between. CDR3 length: 12 amino acids. Germline V gene data show CDR1 as KGHDR and CDR2 as SFDVKD. Here the CDR3 reads CATSDRDTEAFF. The CDR3 coding sequence is TGTGCCACCAGTGATAGAGACACTGAAGCTTTCTTT.

This clonotype was counted between two and nine times. This chain links TRBV28 with TRBJ1-1; D possibly corresponds to TRBD1 (6 bases). Germline V gene sequence: CDR1 MDHEN, CDR2 SYDVKM. The CDR3 runs 14 residues. V gave up 6 bases and J gave up 4 bases, with 15 bases separating them. The CDR3 DNA reads TGTGCCAGCAGCGATGGGGGCCTCGGCACTGAAGCTTTCTTT. It codes for CASSDGGLGTEAFF.

This clonotype was observed at least ten times. The chain links TRBV7-2 to TRBJ2-1; 15 bases fit TRBD2. The junction had 11 bases not matched to a gene; V was cut back by 7 bases and J by 7 bases. Germline lookup yields CDR1 SGHTA and CDR2 FQGNSA. The CDR3 has 17 residues. CDR3 sequence (DNA): TGTGCCAGCAACCACCTTCGTGGGACTAGCGGGAGGAATGAGCAGTTCTTC. Encoded protein: CASNHLRGTSGRNEQFF. Variable domain in full (rest from reference TRBV7-2 and TRBJ2-1): GAGVSQSPSNKVTEKGKDVELRCDPISGHTALYWYRQSLGQGLEFLIYFQGNSAPDKSGLPSDRFSAERTGGSVSTLTIQRTQQEDSAVYLCASNHLRGTSGRNEQFFGPGTRLTVL.